This T cell receptor beta chain was captured by sequencing in a study of blood T cell repertoires in COVID-19. V gave up 6 bases and J gave up 0 bases, with 27 bases separating them. The CDR3 totals 21 residues. Germline CDR1 is SGHVS and CDR2 is FNYEAQ. The data were produced by immunoSEQ multiplex PCR, yet TCRdb's version contains in-frame clones alone and is incomplete. This table has about 240,000 clones, approximately 86% appearing once. Source material: peripheral blood. The rearrangement links TRBV7-6 to TRBJ1-6; tentative D call: TRBD1 (5 bases). This TCR came from a human donor in a cohort sampled during active COVID-19. CDR3 amino acids: CASSSSPGGDFMSSYNSPLHF. In DNA form, the CDR3 reads TGTGCCAGCAGTTCAAGCCCGGGGGGGGACTTTATGAGCTCCTATAATTCACCCCTCCACTTT. Combining the CDR3 with reference TRBV7-6 and TRBJ1-6 gives the whole variable domain GAGVSQSPRYKVTKRGQDVALRCDPISGHVSLYWYRQALGQGPEFLTYFNYEAQQDKSGLPNDRFSAERPEGSISTLTIQRTEQRDSAMYRCASSSSPGGDFMSSYNSPLHFGNGTRLTVT.